Below are 26 T cell receptor beta chains sequenced from a single sample in a study of cytomegalovirus exposure and HLA in healthy donors (dated by TCRdb to 2016 to 2017). The library was generated by the immunoSEQ multiplex PCR assay. The multiplex PCR relied on a mix of 60 forward primers for TCR Vbeta segments and 13 reverse primers for TCR Jbeta segments. TCRdb re-hosts the immuneACCESS table, in-frame sequences only. Its copies lack some clones; in the studies checked, an unresolved V gene accounts for under half of them, and the cause for the rest is not known. The table for this sample lists roughly 190,000 clones; over 75% of them were counted only once. The ten largest make up 2.5% to 4% of the sample. Sequenced sample: PBMCs. Receptors originate from a female donor in good health and CMV-seronegative.

The rearrangement uses TRBV6-5 and TRBJ2-5; 7 bases are a match to TRBD1. The ends lost 6 bases at V and 1 base at J; junction bases unmatched: 8. CDR3 length: 15 residues. The germline CDR1 and CDR2 sequences are MNHEY and SVGAGI. The CDR3 DNA sequence: TGTGCCAGCAGCTTATACCGGGACAGCCAAGAGACCCAGTACTTC. Encoded protein: CASSLYRDSQETQYF.

The chain employs TRBV6-1 and TRBJ1-2; maybe TRBD1 (5 bases). Germline CDR1 MNHNS, CDR2 SASEGT. V was clipped by 2 bases and J by 4 bases, with 14 bases between them. The CDR3 spans 15 residues. The chain's CDR3 is CASSEHQGGSYGYTF. The CDR3 DNA sequence: TGTGCCAGCAGTGAACATCAGGGTGGAAGCTATGGCTACACCTTC.

This chain links TRBV18 with TRBJ2-7, with 13 bases identical to TRBD2. The length of the CDR3 is 17 residues. J was trimmed by 4 bases and V by 5 bases; bases with no gene match: 11. Per the germline V gene, CDR1 is KGHSH and CDR2 is LQKENI. CDR3 bases: TGTGCCAGCTCAACCGCCTCACTAGCGGGGGGGGTTTACGAGCAGTACTTC. As protein: CASSTASLAGGVYEQYF.

The V and J genes are TRBV19 and TRBJ1-5; maybe TRBD1 (5 bases). CDR3 length: 17 residues. The ends were cut back, 1 base at V and 0 bases at J, with 13 bases in the middle. Per the germline V gene, CDR1 is LNHDA and CDR2 is SQIVND (reference sequence). As DNA, the CDR3 is TGTGCCAGTAGTATAGGGACGCAGGGTCATAGCAATCAGCCCCAGCATTTT. Its translation: CASSIGTQGHSNQPQHF.

This chain links TRBV10-3 with TRBJ1-1; 10 positions match TRBD1. Germline loops: CDR1 ENHRY, CDR2 SYGVKD. The CDR3 length is 14 residues. After removal of 4 bases from V and 7 bases from J, the junction contained 6 bases not matched to a gene. CDR3 in amino acids: CAISARGTGDEAFF. The CDR3 nucleotides are TGTGCCATCAGTGCCAGAGGGACAGGGGATGAAGCTTTCTTT.

V usage is TRBV7-2 and J usage is TRBJ2-7, with 10 positions matching TRBD1. Germline V gene data show CDR1 as SGHTA and CDR2 as FQGNSA. The CDR3 covers 13 residues. With V trimmed by 6 bases and J by 5 bases, 4 bases remained unmatched. In DNA, the CDR3 is TGTGCCAGCAGGTGGGACAGGGGAAACGAGCAGTACTTC. Residues: CASRWDRGNEQYF.

The chain employs TRBV5-4 and TRBJ1-1, with TRBD1 as a possible D gene (6 bases). V was cut by 4 bases and J by 1 base, with 8 bases left in between. CDR1 is SGHNT, CDR2 YYREEE, per germline (reference sequence). This CDR3 spans 13 amino acids. CDR3 amino acids: CASSPQGNTEAFF. CDR3 nucleotides: TGTGCCAGCAGCCCACAGGGGAACACTGAAGCTTTCTTT.

The chain recombines TRBV2 with TRBJ1-2; D possibly corresponds to TRBD1 (5 bases). In germline, CDR1 is SNHLY, CDR2 FYNNEI. V lost 6 bases, J lost 3 bases, and 14 bases lay in between. The CDR3 contains 14 residues. CDR3 residues: CASSYTGTDYGYTF. Here the CDR3 DNA reads TGTGCCAGCAGCTATACAGGTACAGACTATGGCTACACCTTC.

The chain couples TRBV7-6 to TRBJ2-7; unclear D gene. V was cut by 2 bases and J by 5 bases, with 4 bases left in between. The CDR3 has 11 amino acids. Germline V gives CDR1 SGHVS, CDR2 FNYEAQ. The CDR3 DNA sequence: TGTGCCAGCAGCTTATATAACGAGCAGTACTTC. It encodes CASSLYNEQYF.

This rearrangement joins TRBV7-2 to TRBJ2-3; D remains unclear. This CDR3 comprises 15 residues. Per germline, CDR1 SGHTA and CDR2 FQGNSA. Trimming left V 0 bases short and J 5 bases short, with 12 bases between. Here the CDR3 DNA reads TGTGCCAGCAGCTTAGCCCTCAATTCAGGAGATACGCAGTATTTT. Translated, it gives CASSLALNSGDTQYF.

This clone was seen only once. This chain uses TRBV6-5 with TRBJ1-2, with D tentatively TRBD1 (5 bases). The germline V gene encodes CDR1 MNHEY and CDR2 SVGAGI. There are 14 residues in the CDR3. V was trimmed by 6 bases and J by 4 bases, leaving 15 bases between them. CDR3 coding DNA: TGTGCCAGCAGACCCGGACAAATCCCCTATGGCTACACCTTC. Encoded protein: CASRPGQIPYGYTF.

This clone has only one observation. This chain links TRBV18 with TRBJ1-4; D possibly corresponds to TRBD1 (6 bases). The V and J ends lost 1 base and 7 bases respectively, with 10 bases between them. CDR3 length equals 14 residues. The germline V gene has CDR1 KGHSH and CDR2 LQKENI. CDR3 residues: CASSPRGGGEKLFF. In nucleotides, the CDR3 is TGTGCCAGCTCACCACGGGGGGGCGGTGAAAAACTGTTTTTT.

The V and J genes are TRBV30 and TRBJ2-2; D is perhaps TRBD1 (6 bases). Deletions cut 1 base from V and 4 bases from J, with 13 bases between. Germline values: CDR1 GTSNPN, CDR2 SVGIG (reference sequence). The CDR3 spans 15 residues. Here the CDR3 reads CAWSGNRDGTGELFF. For the CDR3, the DNA is TGTGCCTGGAGTGGGAACAGGGATGGCACCGGGGAGCTGTTTTTT.

The chain carries TRBV21-1 and TRBJ2-1; TRBD1 was called by the table and not checked on the DNA. TRBV21-1 is labeled a pseudogene. The CDR3 totals 18 residues. CDR3 protein: CASSKTGRTGGSYNEQFF. The CDR3 nucleotides are TGTGCCAGCAGCAAGACCGGGAGGACAGGGGGCTCCTACAATGAGCAGTTCTTC.

The V gene is TRBV4-1, the J gene TRBJ2-1; D may be TRBD2 (6 bases). The CDR3 spans 13 residues. V shed 3 bases and J shed 7 bases, with 10 bases lying between them. Germline-derived CDR1 and CDR2 are MGHRA and YSYEKL. The CDR3 nucleotides are TGCGCCAGCAGCCATCTAGCGATTAATGAGCAGTTCTTC. It is translated as CASSHLAINEQFF.

This chain joins TRBV7-6 and TRBJ2-1, with 7 bases identical to TRBD2. J lost 0 bases, V lost 1 base, and 15 bases had no gene match. Germline V gives CDR1 SGHVS, CDR2 FNYEAQ. The CDR3 totals 20 residues. The CDR3 loop is CASSLGWDYLSSSSYNEQFF. The CDR3 nucleotides read TGTGCCAGCAGCTTAGGGTGGGACTACCTTAGCTCTTCCTCCTACAATGAGCAGTTCTTC.

The chain joins TRBV2 to TRBJ2-7, with TRBD1 matching over 7 bases. Germline lookup yields CDR1 SNHLY and CDR2 FYNNEI. V shed 5 bases and J 0 bases; nucleotides not matched to a gene: 7. The CDR3 covers 15 residues. CDR3 sequence: CASSPSTGSSYEQYF. The DNA for the CDR3 is TGTGCCAGCAGTCCCTCGACAGGGAGCTCCTACGAGCAGTACTTC.

The V gene is TRBV5-1, the J gene TRBJ1-4, with D possibly being TRBD1 (5 bases). Looked up from germline, CDR1 is SGHRS and CDR2 is YFSETQ. The V end was cut by 0 bases, the J end by 7 bases, with 13 bases between. CDR3 length: 15 amino acids. The CDR3 nucleotides read TGCGCCAGCAGCTTGGAAAGGGGTAACGGTGAAAAACTGTTTTTT. Protein: CASSLERGNGEKLFF.

The chain recombines TRBV6-5 with TRBJ2-7; 9 nucleotides match TRBD1. CDR3 length: 16 amino acids. V lost 6 bases and J lost 5; bases outside the gene matches: 14. The germline CDR1 and CDR2 sequences are MNHEY and SVGAGI. CDR3 bases: TGTGCCAGCAGCTACCGGATTCCGGGACAGGGCAACGAGCAGTACTTC. Protein: CASSYRIPGQGNEQYF.

This clone was seen more than once but under ten times. The genes are TRBV28 and TRBJ1-2; 7 bases map to TRBD1. This CDR3 has 14 amino acids. Germline values: CDR1 MDHEN, CDR2 SYDVKM. V lost 6 bases, J lost 5 bases, and 9 bases stayed unmatched. CDR3 sequence reads: CASSTTGVGYGYTF. The CDR3 region has the DNA TGTGCCAGCAGCACCACAGGGGTAGGATATGGCTACACCTTC.

The CDR3 DNA sequence: TGTGCCAGTAGTATAGAAGCGGTCTATGGCTACACCTTC. Its protein product is CASSIEAVYGYTF. The chain recombines TRBV19 with TRBJ1-2; unclear D gene. The V end was cut by 0 bases, the J end by 4 bases, with 6 bases between. Germline V gives CDR1 LNHDA, CDR2 SQIVND (reference sequence). The CDR3 sequence is 13 residues long.

The chain has TRBV7-3 and TRBJ1-6; D uncertain. Germline CDR1 reads SGHTA; CDR2 reads FQGTGA. Trimming removed 2 bases from V and 8 bases from J, with 10 bases in between. CDR3 length: 14 residues. The CDR3 region has the DNA TGTGCCAGCAGCTTAGGTCTTACAGATTCACCCCTCCACTTT. It codes for CASSLGLTDSPLHF. Complete variable domain (other parts from reference TRBV7-3 and TRBJ1-6): GAGVSQTPSNKVTEKGKYVELRCDPISGHTALYWYRQSLGQGPEFLIYFQGTGAADDSGLPNDRFFAVRPEGSVSTLKIQRTERGDSAVYLCASSLGLTDSPLHFGNGTRLTVT.

V is TRBV28 and J is TRBJ1-5; perhaps TRBD1 as D (6 bases). This CDR3 has 16 amino acids. V lost 3 bases and J 1 base, leaving 13 bases between the germline ends. Germline V gives CDR1 MDHEN, CDR2 SYDVKM. The CDR3 sequence: CASSFGGLVSNQPQHF. The CDR3 DNA is TGTGCCAGCAGTTTCGGGGGGCTGGTCAGCAATCAGCCCCAGCATTTT.

The gene calls are TRBV9 and TRBJ2-7; possible D gene TRBD2, 6 bases. CDR1 and CDR2 from the germline V gene are SGDLS and YYNGEE. The CDR3 loop spans 14 amino acids. The V end was cut by 0 bases, the J end by 0 bases, with 7 bases between. CDR3 in amino acids: CASSVVSGSYEQYF. CDR3 in DNA: TGTGCCAGCAGCGTAGTTAGCGGCTCCTACGAGCAGTACTTC.

The chain has TRBV7-6 and TRBJ1-1; 7 positions match TRBD1. This CDR3 comprises 14 residues. In germline, CDR1 is SGHVS, CDR2 FNYEAQ. V lost 4 bases to trimming and J lost 8 bases; unmatched junction nucleotides: 10. The CDR3 DNA reads TGTGCCAGCAGCTGGCGGACAGGCCCATTCGAAGCTTTCTTT. Its protein is CASSWRTGPFEAFF.

The table lists this clone with a few counts. V usage is TRBV7-2 and J usage is TRBJ2-7, with TRBD1 as a possible D gene (5 bases). Germline assignment: CDR1 SGHTA and CDR2 FQGNSA. This CDR3 has 14 amino acids. The V end was cut by 2 bases, the J end by 6 bases, with 14 bases between. The chain's CDR3 is CASSLTGSGVEQYF. As DNA, the CDR3 is TGTGCCAGCAGCTTAACAGGTTCCGGAGTCGAGCAGTACTTC. The entire variable domain, with the rest obtained from reference TRBV7-2 and TRBJ2-7, is as follows: GAGVSQSPSNKVTEKGKDVELRCDPISGHTALYWYRQSLGQGLEFLIYFQGNSAPDKSGLPSDRFSAERTGGSVSTLTIQRTQQEDSAVYLCASSLTGSGVEQYFGPGTRLTVT.